The present TCR beta chain was sequenced within a study of control samples from healthy donors and cancer patients. This CDR3 is 16 amino acids long. Trimming took off 5 bases at V and 5 bases at J, with 19 bases between the two ends. The data were produced by immunoSEQ multiplex PCR, yet TCRdb's version contains in-frame clones alone and is incomplete. The sample includes 80,000 to 100,000 clones, around 88% seen only once; the top ten take 13% to 15%. Sequencing was performed on blood. The V call is TRBV5-3, the J call TRBJ1-4; tentatively, D is TRBD1 (5 bases). TRBV5-3 is flagged as an ORF with uncertain function. This TCR was sampled from a man younger than 40 in good health. CDR3 in amino acids: CARRRAAGGDNEKLFF. The DNA of the CDR3 is TGTGCCAGAAGACGAGCTGCAGGAGGGGACAATGAAAAACTGTTTTTT.